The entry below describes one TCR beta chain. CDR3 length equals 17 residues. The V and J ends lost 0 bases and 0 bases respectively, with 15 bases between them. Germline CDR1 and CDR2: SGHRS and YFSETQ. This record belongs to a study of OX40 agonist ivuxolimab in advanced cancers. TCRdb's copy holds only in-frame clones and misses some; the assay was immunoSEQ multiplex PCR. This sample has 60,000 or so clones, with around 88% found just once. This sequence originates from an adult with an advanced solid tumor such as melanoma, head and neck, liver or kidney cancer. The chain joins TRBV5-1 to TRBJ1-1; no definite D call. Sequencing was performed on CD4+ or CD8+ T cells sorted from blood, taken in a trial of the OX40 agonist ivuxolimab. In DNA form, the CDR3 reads TGCGCCAGCAGCTTGGGGCACCTCACAAGGGTGAACACTGAAGCTTTCTTT. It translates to CASSLGHLTRVNTEAFF. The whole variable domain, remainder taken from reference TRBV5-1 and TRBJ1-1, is KAGVTQTPRYLIKTRGQQVTLSCSPISGHRSVSWYQQTPGQGLQFLFEYFSETQRNKGNFPGRFSGRQFSNSRSEMNVSTLELGDSALYLCASSLGHLTRVNTEAFFGQGTRLTVV.